This T cell receptor (beta chain) was sequenced during a study of cytomegalovirus exposure and HLA in healthy donors. Whole-study findings and limits: Trimming of TCR beta V- and J-genes showed a link, identified in a later analysis, to a missense DCLRE1C variant.

In the case of this clone: Its target is unknown.

After removal of 8 bases from V and 4 bases from J, the junction contained 15 bases not matched to a gene. Germline CDR1 and CDR2: SNHLY and FYNNEI. There are 17 residues in the CDR3. In the PCR, 60 Vbeta and 13 Jbeta primers were used. Data came from immunoSEQ multiplex PCR; TCRdb stores just in-frame clones and leaves some out. The sample has 75,000 to 95,000 clones; roughly 80% are singletons. The genes are TRBV2 and TRBJ2-1, with 9 bases identical to TRBD2. This receptor was identified in a woman aged 35 to 49 in good health and CMV-seropositive. Material: PBMCs. CDR3 coding DNA: TGTGCCAGCGAAGGCGAGGGGCGGGAGGGCCCGTACAATGAGCAGTTCTTC. Protein: CASEGEGREGPYNEQFF.